This T cell receptor beta chain stems from a study of cytomegalovirus exposure and HLA in healthy donors. Findings of the study overall: Rare TCR sequences predominated, though certain public TCRs were found in many donors.

Both 60 Vbeta primers and 13 Jbeta primers went into the PCR. TCRdb keeps only in-frame clones here, not all; method: immunoSEQ multiplex PCR. The repertoire holds some 110,000 clones, with 75% as singletons. The germline V gene has CDR1 LNHDA and CDR2 SQIVND (reference sequence). V gave up 4 bases and J gave up 2 bases; unmatched junction bases: 5. This CDR3 is 15 amino acids long. Comment on this clone: Antigen specificity is unknown.

The TCR sequence derives from a male donor in good health and CMV-seropositive. The V call is TRBV19, the J call TRBJ1-2, with 9 bases lining up with TRBD1. The sequenced material came from PBMCs. This CDR3 reads CASSTLGQGNYGYTF. For the CDR3, the DNA is TGTGCCAGTAGTACCTTGGGACAGGGAAACTATGGCTACACCTTC.